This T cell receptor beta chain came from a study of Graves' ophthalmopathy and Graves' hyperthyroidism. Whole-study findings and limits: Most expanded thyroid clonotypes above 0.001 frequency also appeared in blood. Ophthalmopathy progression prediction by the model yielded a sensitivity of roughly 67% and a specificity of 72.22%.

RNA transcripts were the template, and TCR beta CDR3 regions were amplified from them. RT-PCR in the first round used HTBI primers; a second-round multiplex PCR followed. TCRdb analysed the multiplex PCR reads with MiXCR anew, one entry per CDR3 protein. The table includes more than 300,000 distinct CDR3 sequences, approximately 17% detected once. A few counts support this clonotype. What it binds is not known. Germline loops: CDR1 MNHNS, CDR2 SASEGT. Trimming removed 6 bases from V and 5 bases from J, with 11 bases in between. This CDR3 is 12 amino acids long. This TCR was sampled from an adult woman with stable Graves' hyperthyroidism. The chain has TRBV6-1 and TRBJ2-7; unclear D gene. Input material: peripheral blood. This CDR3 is CASSRPKNEQYF. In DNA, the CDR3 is TGTGCCAGCAGCCGCCCTAAGAACGAGCAGTACTTC.